This T cell receptor beta chain emerged from a study of OX40 agonist ivuxolimab in advanced cancers. Here immunoSEQ multiplex PCR was the method, and the copy in TCRdb shows in-frame clones only, minus some. This table has 50,000 to 75,000 clones, roughly four fifths appearing once. V lost 6 bases and J lost 3, with 11 bases in between. Germline lookup yields CDR1 KGHSH and CDR2 LQKENI. The CDR3 spans 13 residues. The chain has TRBV18 and TRBJ1-2; no definite D call. The source is an adult with an advanced solid tumor such as melanoma, head and neck, liver or kidney cancer. Specimen: CD4+ or CD8+ T cells sorted from blood, collected in a trial of the OX40 agonist ivuxolimab. The CDR3 is CASSPREDYGYTF. The CDR3 DNA sequence: TGTGCCAGCTCCCCGAGGGAGGACTATGGCTACACCTTC.